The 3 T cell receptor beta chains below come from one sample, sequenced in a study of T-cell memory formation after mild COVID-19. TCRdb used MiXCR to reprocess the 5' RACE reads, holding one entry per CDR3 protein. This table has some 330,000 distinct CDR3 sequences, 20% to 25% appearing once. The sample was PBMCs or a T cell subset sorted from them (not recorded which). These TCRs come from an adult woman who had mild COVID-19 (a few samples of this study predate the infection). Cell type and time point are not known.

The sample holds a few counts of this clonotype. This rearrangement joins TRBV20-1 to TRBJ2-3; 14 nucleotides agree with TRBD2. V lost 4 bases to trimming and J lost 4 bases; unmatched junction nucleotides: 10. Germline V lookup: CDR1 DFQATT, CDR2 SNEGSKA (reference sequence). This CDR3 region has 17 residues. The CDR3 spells CSAISRATSGGADTQYF. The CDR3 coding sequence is TGCAGTGCTATAAGCCGTGCGACTAGCGGGGGGGCAGATACGCAGTATTTT.

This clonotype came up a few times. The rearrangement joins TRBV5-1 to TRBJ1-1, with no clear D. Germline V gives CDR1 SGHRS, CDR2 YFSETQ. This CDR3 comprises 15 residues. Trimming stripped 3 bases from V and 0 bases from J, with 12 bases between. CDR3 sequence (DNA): TGCGCCAGCAGCTCCTGGGCAGGCCTGAACACTGAAGCTTTCTTT. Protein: CASSSWAGLNTEAFF. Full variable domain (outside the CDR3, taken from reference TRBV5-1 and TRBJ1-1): KAGVTQTPRYLIKTRGQQVTLSCSPISGHRSVSWYQQTPGQGLQFLFEYFSETQRNKGNFPGRFSGRQFSNSRSEMNVSTLELGDSALYLCASSSWAGLNTEAFFGQGTRLTVV.

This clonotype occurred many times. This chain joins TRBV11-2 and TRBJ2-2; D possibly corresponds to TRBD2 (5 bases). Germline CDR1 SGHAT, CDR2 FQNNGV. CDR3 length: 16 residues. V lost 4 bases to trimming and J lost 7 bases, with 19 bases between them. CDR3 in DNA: TGTGCCAGCAGCTCCCATAGAGGACCTCGGGGCGGGGAGCTGTTTTTT. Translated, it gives CASSSHRGPRGGELFF.